These T cell receptor beta chains were read from a single sample in a study of prognosis after radiotherapy for stage I lung cancer. TCRdb called the multiplex PCR reads again in MiXCR, with one record for every CDR3 protein. Among tens of thousands of distinct CDR3 sequences listed, roughly 36% were seen once. Sequenced material: PBMCs, taken before or after stereotactic body radiation therapy (not recorded which). The receptor set was obtained from a donor aged 50 or older with non-small cell lung cancer. The CDR3 runs from the conserved cysteine through the conserved F or W. D genes are given only for firm matches. Size is omitted from some rows. Given values are once, few, many or a class for expanded clones.

clone_size: .; d_call: .; v_call: TRBV28; j_call: TRBJ2-1; cdr3_aa: CATSDKGMGRDNEQFF; cdr3_nt: TGTGCCACCAGTGATAAGGGAATGGGAAGAGACAATGAGCAGTTCTTC
clone_size: .; d_call: TRBD1; v_call: TRBV7-9; j_call: TRBJ1-1; cdr3_aa: CASGLGGITEAFF; cdr3_nt: TGTGCCTCCGGGTTAGGGGGCATCACTGAAGCTTTCTTT
clone_size: many; d_call: .; v_call: TRBV15; j_call: TRBJ2-3; cdr3_aa: CATQRDFSSTDTQYF; cdr3_nt: TGTGCCACCCAAAGGGACTTCTCTAGCACAGATACGCAGTATTTT
clone_size: many; d_call: .; v_call: TRBV5-4; j_call: TRBJ1-2; cdr3_aa: CASSAGSGTPNNYGYTF; cdr3_nt: TGTGCCAGCAGCGCCGGAAGCGGGACACCTAATAACTATGGCTACACCTTC
clone_size: .; d_call: TRBD1; v_call: TRBV18; j_call: TRBJ1-1; cdr3_aa: CASSVLRGLAEASF; cdr3_nt: TGTGCCAGCTCAGTACTCAGGGGGCTCGCTGAAGCTTCCTTT
clone_size: many; d_call: TRBD1; v_call: TRBV6-1; j_call: TRBJ2-5; cdr3_aa: CASRTGTAQETQYF; cdr3_nt: TGTGCCAGCAGGACCGGGACAGCTCAAGAGACCCAGTACTTC
clone_size: few; d_call: .; v_call: TRBV4-3; j_call: TRBJ1-1; cdr3_aa: CASSQDVPDNTEAFF; cdr3_nt: TGCGCCAGCAGCCAAGACGTCCCGGATAACACTGAAGCTTTCTTT
clone_size: .; d_call: .; v_call: TRBV7-2; j_call: TRBJ2-2; cdr3_aa: CASSLGVPADTGELFF; cdr3_nt: TGTGCCAGCAGCTTAGGGGTGCCAGCTGACACCGGGGAGCTGTTTTTT
clone_size: .; d_call: TRBD2; v_call: TRBV5-1; j_call: TRBJ2-1; cdr3_aa: CASSWGLAGDGAYNEQFF; cdr3_nt: TGCGCCAGCAGCTGGGGACTAGCGGGAGATGGCGCCTACAATGAGCAGTTCTTC
clone_size: .; d_call: .; v_call: TRBV18; j_call: TRBJ1-1; cdr3_aa: CASSPRAGTEAFF; cdr3_nt: TGTGCCAGCTCACCACGGGCAGGGACTGAAGCTTTCTTT
clone_size: .; d_call: .; v_call: TRBV4-3; j_call: TRBJ2-3; cdr3_aa: CASSQDKGTGMQYF; cdr3_nt: TGCGCCAGCAGCCAAGATAAAGGAACAGGTATGCAGTATTTT
clone_size: many; d_call: TRBD2; v_call: TRBV5-4; j_call: TRBJ2-7; cdr3_aa: CASSPTSGGSYEQYF; cdr3_nt: TGTGCCAGCAGCCCGACAAGCGGGGGATCCTACGAGCAGTACTTC
clone_size: many; d_call: TRBD1; v_call: TRBV19; j_call: TRBJ2-3; cdr3_aa: CASRHRGPDTQYF; cdr3_nt: TGTGCCAGTAGGCACAGGGGTCCAGATACGCAGTATTTT
clone_size: many; d_call: .; v_call: TRBV27; j_call: TRBJ2-1; cdr3_aa: CASGRTGAAYNEQFF; cdr3_nt: TGTGCCAGCGGGAGGACGGGAGCAGCCTACAATGAGCAGTTCTTC
clone_size: many; d_call: TRBD2; v_call: TRBV7-2; j_call: TRBJ2-3; cdr3_aa: CASSPGTRGVRDTQYF; cdr3_nt: TGTGCCAGCAGCCCTGGGACTAGGGGGGTTAGAGATACGCAGTATTTT
clone_size: many; d_call: TRBD2; v_call: TRBV20-1; j_call: TRBJ2-5; cdr3_aa: CSARDFSTSGTGETQYF; cdr3_nt: TGCAGTGCTAGAGATTTCTCTACTAGCGGGACGGGAGAGACCCAGTACTTC
clone_size: many; d_call: TRBD2; v_call: TRBV20-1; j_call: TRBJ2-3; cdr3_aa: CSAGGLAGGSGDTQYF; cdr3_nt: TGCAGTGCTGGGGGACTAGCGGGAGGTTCGGGAGATACGCAGTATTTT
clone_size: many; d_call: .; v_call: TRBV30; j_call: TRBJ1-3; cdr3_aa: CAWSGSVSGNTIYF; cdr3_nt: TGTGCCTGGAGTGGGTCCGTCTCTGGAAACACCATATATTTT
clone_size: .; d_call: TRBD2; v_call: TRBV5-1; j_call: TRBJ2-1; cdr3_aa: CASSTESGGWDEQFF; cdr3_nt: TGCGCCAGCAGCACGGAGTCGGGAGGGTGGGATGAGCAGTTCTTC
clone_size: many; d_call: .; v_call: TRBV6-2/TRBV6-3; j_call: TRBJ2-2; cdr3_aa: CASSWGRITGELFF; cdr3_nt: TGTGCCAGCAGTTGGGGTAGGATCACCGGGGAGCTGTTTTTT
clone_size: many; d_call: .; v_call: TRBV6-5; j_call: TRBJ1-6; cdr3_aa: CASSSRLGSYNSPLHF; cdr3_nt: TGTGCCAGCAGTTCAAGACTCGGGTCCTATAATTCACCCCTCCACTTT
clone_size: many; d_call: .; v_call: TRBV2; j_call: TRBJ2-7; cdr3_aa: CASSTVSYEQYF; cdr3_nt: TGTGCCAGCAGCACAGTTTCCTACGAGCAGTACTTC
clone_size: many; d_call: .; v_call: TRBV18; j_call: TRBJ2-1; cdr3_aa: CASSPEGYSVKANF; cdr3_nt: TGTGCCAGCTCACCTGAGGGGTATTCAGTAAAGGCCAACTTC